This T cell receptor beta chain emerged from a study of cytomegalovirus exposure and HLA in healthy donors. Across the whole study: Out of roughly 170 million T cells, an earlier analysis found roughly 100 million unique TCR beta sequences in total.

The PCR had 60 Vbeta and 13 Jbeta primers. Clones were sequenced by immunoSEQ multiplex PCR, and TCRdb holds only the in-frame ones, with some missing. Here the sample spans about 160,000 clones, roughly 88% being singletons. As to this clone: Its antigen remains unidentified.

Study-wide points: The study designated 150 or so TCR beta chains cytomegalovirus-associated. Reported results showed that the classifier diagnosed cytomegalovirus status with high specificity and sensitivity.

The germline V gene has CDR1 MDHEN and CDR2 SYDVKM. V was clipped by 5 bases and J by 2 bases, with 12 bases between them. This CDR3 region has 14 residues. Sequenced sample: PBMCs. V is TRBV28 and J is TRBJ1-1; D call uncertain. This TCR was recovered from a woman under 30 in good health and CMV-seronegative. CDR3 sequence (DNA): TGTGCCAGCAGTCCCCCGAATAGTAACACTGAAGCTTTCTTT. Translation gives CASSPPNSNTEAFF. Supplemented by reference TRBV28 and TRBJ1-1, the full variable domain reads DVKVTQSSRYLVKRTGEKVFLECVQDMDHENMFWYRQDPGLGLRLIYFSYDVKMKEKGDIPEGYSVSREKKERFSLILESASTNQTSMYLCASSPPNSNTEAFFGQGTRLTVV.